The 16 T cell receptor beta chains reported below all come from one sample, sequenced in a study of blood T cell repertoires in COVID-19. The assay was immunoSEQ multiplex PCR, and TCRdb's table has in-frame clones only and misses some. The table includes about 250,000 clones, roughly 83% detected once. Sample: peripheral blood. The receptors were gathered from a man older than 75 with acute or convalescent COVID-19.

The rearrangement links TRBV27 to TRBJ1-6; D call uncertain. This CDR3 region has 15 residues. V was shortened by 2 bases and J by 5 bases, with 10 bases between the two germline ends. Germline-derived CDR1 and CDR2 are MNHEY and SMNVEV (reference sequence). CDR3 in amino acids: CASSLAGGNNSPLHF. The CDR3 coding sequence is TGTGCCAGCAGTTTAGCGGGAGGGAATAATTCACCCCTCCACTTT.

This chain joins TRBV5-4 and TRBJ2-2; TRBD2 is a possible D gene (6 bases). V was clipped by 3 bases and J by 0 bases, with 15 bases between them. The germline V gene encodes CDR1 SGHNT and CDR2 YYREEE (reference sequence). The CDR3 is 17 residues long. The CDR3 sequence is CASSYPLGGTNTGELFF. The CDR3 nucleotides read TGTGCCAGCAGCTACCCCCTTGGGGGGACGAACACCGGGGAGCTGTTTTTT.

This clone was detected once. V gene TRBV28 combines with J gene TRBJ2-4, with 12 bases identical to TRBD2. V was clipped by 4 bases and J by 6 bases; unmatched bases: 4. CDR3 length: 15 amino acids. Germline V gene data show CDR1 as MDHEN and CDR2 as SYDVKM. The CDR3 nucleotides read TGTGCCAGCAGTTCACTAGCGGGGGGCTTAAACATTCAGTACTTC. Protein product: CASSSLAGGLNIQYF.

This clone was observed a handful of times. The CDR3 region has the DNA TGTGCCAGCAGCTTGGCGGGGACAGGGCCCTACGAGCAGTACTTC. It codes for CASSLAGTGPYEQYF. The V call is TRBV5-5, the J call TRBJ2-7, with 9 nucleotides matching TRBD1. CDR1 is SGHKS and CDR2 is YYEKEE in the germline V gene (reference sequence). J was trimmed by 2 bases and V by 0 bases; bases with no gene match: 3. The CDR3 sequence is 15 residues long. The entire variable domain, with the rest obtained from reference TRBV5-5 and TRBJ2-7, is as follows: DAGVTQSPTHLIKTRGQQVTLRCSPISGHKSVSWYQQVLGQGPQFIFQYYEKEERGRGNFPDRFSARQFPNYSSELNVNALLLGDSALYLCASSLAGTGPYEQYFGPGTRLTVT.

The V gene is TRBV24-1, the J gene TRBJ2-3; TRBD2 aligns across 15 bases. Germline lookup yields CDR1 KGHDR and CDR2 SFDVKD. Trimming at V came to 4 bases and at J to 6 bases, leaving 7 bases not matched to a gene. This CDR3 has 17 residues. The CDR3 DNA sequence: TGTGCCACCAGTGACCCGGGACTAGCGGGGGGAGGGGATACGCAGTATTTT. This gives the protein CATSDPGLAGGGDTQYF.

The genes are TRBV5-1 and TRBJ2-3; perhaps TRBD2 as D (6 bases). Germline V gene lookup returns CDR1 SGHRS and CDR2 YFSETQ. V was pared by 5 bases and J by 14 bases, with 15 bases between. This CDR3 has 11 residues. The CDR3 reads CASSRRAGWYF. The CDR3 DNA reads as TGCGCCAGCAGTAGGAGGGCGGGATGGTATTTT. Combining the CDR3 with reference TRBV5-1 and TRBJ2-3 gives the whole variable domain KAGVTQTPRYLIKTRGQQVTLSCSPISGHRSVSWYQQTPGQGLQFLFEYFSETQRNKGNFPGRFSGRQFSNSRSEMNVSTLELGDSALYLCASSRRAGWYFGPGTRLTVL.

This chain joins TRBV5-4 and TRBJ2-1, with D tentatively TRBD2 (6 bases). Germline assignment: CDR1 SGHNT and CDR2 YYREEE (reference sequence). This CDR3 contains 16 residues. V lost 4 bases to trimming and J lost 0 bases, with 14 bases between them. The CDR3 coding sequence is TGTGCCAGCAGCACCAGGACTATTAACTCCTACAATGAGCAGTTCTTC. It specifies CASSTRTINSYNEQFF.

This clone has a handful of counts. The CDR3 DNA reads TGTGCCAGCAGCCCACAGACAGCCAATTCACCCCTCCACTTT. Protein sequence: CASSPQTANSPLHF. The V gene is TRBV27, the J gene TRBJ1-6, with D tentatively TRBD1 (5 bases). Germline V CDR1 and CDR2: MNHEY, SMNVEV (reference sequence). CDR3 length: 14 residues. V lost 6 bases, J lost 7 bases, and 13 bases lay in between.

The V and J genes are TRBV7-8 and TRBJ1-2; maybe TRBD1 (6 bases). Trimming left V 5 bases short and J 0 bases short, with 13 bases between. The germline V gene encodes CDR1 SGHVS and CDR2 FQNEAQ. The CDR3 has 15 amino acids. For the CDR3, the DNA is TGTGCCAGCAGCACTCGCCACAGGGCTAACTATGGCTACACCTTC. Its protein is CASSTRHRANYGYTF.

In this sample, this clone turned up once. The chain joins TRBV7-2 to TRBJ2-2; 10 bases agree with TRBD2. V shed 7 bases, J shed 6 bases, and the junction held 8 bases outside the gene matches. The CDR3 spans 15 residues. Germline V CDR1 and CDR2: SGHTA, FQGNSA. In DNA form, the CDR3 reads TGTGCCAGCAAAGCAGCGGGGGGGCGGGCCGGGGAGCTGTTTTTT. Encoded protein: CASKAAGGRAGELFF.

This chain links TRBV5-4 with TRBJ1-3, with 9 nucleotides matching TRBD1. The CDR3 loop spans 17 amino acids. From germline, CDR1 is SGHNT and CDR2 YYREEE (reference sequence). Trimming removed 2 bases from V and 0 bases from J; junction bases left unmatched: 6. The CDR3 spells CASSLQGAAISGNTIYF. The CDR3, as DNA: TGTGCCAGCAGCTTACAGGGGGCGGCGATCTCTGGAAACACCATATATTTT.

The chain recombines TRBV27 with TRBJ1-2; TRBD1 matches 12 bases. Trimming cost V 0 bases and J 7 bases; bases outside gene matches: 6. The CDR3 sequence is 16 residues long. CDR1 MNHEY and CDR2 SMNVEV come from the germline V gene (reference sequence). The CDR3 DNA is TGTGCCAGCAGTTTATCACCGGGACAGGGGGCTCCTGGCTACACCTTC. Translation: CASSLSPGQGAPGYTF.

This chain connects TRBV6-1 to TRBJ2-7; TRBD1 matches at 7 bases. J lost 3 bases, V lost 2 bases, and 7 bases had no gene match. The CDR3 is made up of 15 amino acids. Looked up from germline, CDR1 is MNHNS and CDR2 is SASEGT. This chain's CDR3 is CASSEQDRPRYEQYF. CDR3 DNA sequence: TGTGCCAGCAGTGAACAGGACAGGCCCCGCTACGAGCAGTACTTC.

The chain recombines TRBV7-2 with TRBJ1-5; a possible D gene is TRBD1 (6 bases). The germline V gene encodes CDR1 SGHTA and CDR2 FQGNSA. This CDR3 spans 15 amino acids. Deletions cut 6 bases from V and 2 bases from J, with 14 bases between. The DNA for the CDR3 is TGTGCCAGCAGTTCGCAGGGGCAGGGCAATCAGCCCCAGCATTTT. Protein sequence: CASSSQGQGNQPQHF.

This clone was seen a handful of times. The rearrangement joins TRBV6-2 or TRBV6-3 to TRBJ1-2; a weak D match, TRBD1 (5 bases). The CDR3 loop spans 15 amino acids. Per germline, CDR1 MNHEY and CDR2 SVGEGT. Trimming shortened V by 2 bases and J by 3 bases, and 13 bases separated the two germline ends. The CDR3: CASSYQGRSYYGYTF. CDR3 sequence (DNA): TGTGCCAGCAGTTACCAGGGCAGGAGTTACTATGGCTACACCTTC.

This chain links TRBV7-2 with TRBJ2-3; perhaps TRBD2 as D (6 bases). The CDR3 has 14 residues. CDR1 and CDR2 (germline): SGHTA, FQGNSA. Trimming stripped 1 base from V and 6 bases from J, with 11 bases between. CDR3 loop: CASSLGTTPDTQYF. Written as DNA, the CDR3 is TGTGCCAGCAGCTTAGGGACTACCCCCGATACGCAGTATTTT.